This TCR beta chain was identified during a study of shared clonotypes between healthy human individuals. At the level of the study: Donor ages ranged 18 to 49 years: a couple of women, a few men. Donors had three CD4 naive, three CD4 memory, two CD8 naive and one CD8 memory plate apiece.

Germline assignment: CDR1 KGHSH and CDR2 LQKENI. The CDR3 is 15 residues long. J was trimmed by 3 bases and V by 3 bases; bases with no gene match: 8. In the case of this clone: Its antigen remains unidentified.

Points from the study as a whole: Deeper or shallower sequencing was expected to change how clonotypes are shared among donors.

Sequenced by immunoSEQ multiplex PCR; TCRdb stores in-frame clones only, minus some. The repertoire holds about 2.1 million clones, approximately 92% seen once, with around 1.8% in the top ten. Naive CD8 cells, CD45RO-negative and positively selected for CCR7, excluded terminally differentiated effector memory CD45RA+ cells. Material for sequencing was naive CD8+ T cells from PBMCs. This rearrangement joins TRBV18 to TRBJ2-7; 7 bases map to TRBD1. This TCR was recovered from a man younger than 30 in good health. Some clones in this sample may be carry-over from other donors' samples. The chain's CDR3 is CASSPPDRIGYEQYF. As DNA, the CDR3 is TGTGCCAGCTCACCTCCGGACAGGATAGGCTACGAGCAGTACTTC.